The rows below give T cell receptor beta chains drawn from one sample of a study of blood T cell repertoires in COVID-19. Here immunoSEQ multiplex PCR was the method, and the copy in TCRdb shows in-frame clones only, minus some. This table has approximately 210,000 clones, about 85% appearing once. The sequenced sample consisted of peripheral blood. These receptors came from a woman older than 75 with COVID-19, enrolled during active disease. The CDR3 runs from the conserved cysteine through the conserved F or W. The order of the fields is J gene, CDR3 length, D gene, V gene, clone size, CDR3 protein, CDR3 DNA. A D gene is named only where the DNA matches it firmly. Rows give clone size only sometimes, using once, few, many, or a class for an expanded clone.

TRBJ1-4 | 13 | TRBD1 | TRBV29-1 | . | CSVEWDREGKLFF | TGCAGCGTTGAATGGGACAGGGAGGGAAAACTGTTTTTT
TRBJ2-5 | 13 | . | TRBV6-5 | . | CASSYAGRETQYF | TGTGCCAGCAGTTACGCGGGGCGAGAGACCCAGTACTTC
TRBJ1-3 | 14 | . | TRBV7-2 | . | CASEGTGNGNTIYF | TGTGCCAGCGAGGGTACAGGGAATGGAAACACCATATATTTT
TRBJ2-5 | 15 | TRBD1 | TRBV6-1 | . | CASSESTGVGETQYF | TGTGCCAGCAGTGAATCGACAGGGGTGGGAGAGACCCAGTACTTC
TRBJ1-2 | 12 | TRBD1 | TRBV10-3 | . | CAISPTGAGYTF | TGTGCCATCAGCCCCACAGGGGCCGGCTACACCTTC
TRBJ2-4 | 15 | . | TRBV3-1/TRBV3-2 | . | CASSGPSPIKNIQYF | TGTGCCAGCAGCGGGCCCAGTCCCATTAAAAACATTCAGTACTTC
TRBJ2-1 | 18 | TRBD2 | TRBV11-2 | . | CASSAQGAGGKSLNEQFF | TGTGCCAGCAGCGCCCAAGGAGCGGGGGGGAAGTCCCTCAATGAGCAGTTCTTC
TRBJ1-6 | 14 | TRBD1 | TRBV5-1 | . | CASSSDRGLSPLHF | TGCGCCAGCAGCTCGGACAGGGGGCTGTCACCCCTCCACTTT
TRBJ2-7 | 18 | . | TRBV25-1 | . | CASSDPYRSSGFRGEQYF | TGTGCCAGCAGTGACCCTTACCGGTCTTCGGGCTTCCGAGGGGAGCAGTACTTC
TRBJ2-5 | 15 | . | TRBV5-1 | . | CASSSMTGSQETQYF | TGCGCCAGCAGCTCAATGACAGGATCGCAAGAGACCCAGTACTTC
TRBJ1-1 | 16 | TRBD1 | TRBV7-9 | . | CASSLGDRAVNTEAFF | TGTGCCAGCAGCTTAGGGGACAGGGCGGTGAACACTGAAGCTTTCTTT
TRBJ1-1 | 16 | TRBD1 | TRBV9 | . | CASSGQRDRLSSIAFF | TGTGCCAGCAGCGGGCAAAGGGACAGGCTATCAAGCATCGCTTTCTTT
TRBJ1-2 | 15 | . | TRBV28 | . | CASSQGLRVARGYTF | TGTGCCAGCAGTCAGGGCCTTCGGGTCGCGCGTGGCTACACCTTC
TRBJ2-5 | 16 | . | TRBV5-4 | . | CASSLRGSRRQETQYF | TGTGCCAGCAGCTTGAGGGGAAGTAGGCGTCAAGAGACCCAGTACTTC
TRBJ1-1 | 12 | . | TRBV2 | . | CASSVQRIEAFF | TGTGCCAGCAGTGTACAAAGAATTGAAGCTTTCTTT
TRBJ2-3 | 15 | . | TRBV7-2 | few | CASSLPERGKDTQYF | TGTGCCAGCAGCTTACCAGAACGGGGGAAGGATACGCAGTATTTT
TRBJ2-2 | 14 | TRBD1 | TRBV7-3 | . | CASSRQGTTGELFF | TGTGCCAGCAGCCGACAGGGAACCACCGGGGAGCTGTTTTTT
TRBJ2-2 | 16 | TRBD2 | TRBV27 | . | CASRIAGGQNTGELFF | TGTGCCAGCAGAATAGCGGGGGGGCAGAACACCGGGGAGCTGTTTTTT
TRBJ1-1 | 14 | . | TRBV6-5 | . | CASSYNRRNTEAFF | TGTGCCAGCAGTTACAACCGGAGGAACACTGAAGCTTTCTTT
TRBJ1-3 | 14 | . | TRBV12-5 | . | CASGLAGSGNTIYF | TGTGCTAGTGGTTTGGCCGGCTCTGGAAACACCATATATTTT
TRBJ2-3 | 15 | . | TRBV19 | . | CASRRAIGGTDTQYF | TGTGCCAGTAGGAGGGCTATCGGGGGCACAGATACGCAGTATTTT
TRBJ1-1 | 12 | . | TRBV7-2 | . | CASSFQGAEAFF | TGTGCCAGCAGCTTTCAGGGTGCTGAAGCTTTCTTT
TRBJ2-1 | 16 | TRBD2 | TRBV7-2 | . | CASSLRLAGGSNEQFF | TGTGCCAGCAGCTTACGACTAGCGGGGGGTTCCAATGAGCAGTTCTTC
TRBJ2-1 | 16 | . | TRBV24-1 | . | CATSDRSGASYNEQFF | TGTGCCACCAGTGACCGGAGTGGGGCCTCCTACAATGAGCAGTTCTTC
TRBJ2-3 | 15 | . | TRBV30 | . | CAWSLGFMDTDTQYF | TGTGCCTGGAGTCTAGGATTTATGGACACAGATACGCAGTATTTT
TRBJ2-3 | 14 | TRBD1 | TRBV2 | . | CASMRDRGMNTQYF | TGTGCCAGCATGAGGGACAGGGGGATGAATACGCAGTATTTT
TRBJ2-5 | 15 | TRBD2 | TRBV9 | . | CASTPNPSGGETQYF | TGTGCCAGCACCCCCAACCCAAGCGGGGGAGAGACCCAGTACTTC
TRBJ1-6 | 12 | . | TRBV2 | . | CASSVYGSPLHF | TGTGCCAGCAGTGTGTACGGTTCACCCCTCCACTTT
TRBJ2-3 | 17 | TRBD2 | TRBV6-2/TRBV6-3 | . | CASSYNQRGAFTDTQYF | TGTGCCAGCAGTTACAACCAGCGGGGGGCCTTCACAGATACGCAGTATTTT
TRBJ1-6 | 15 | TRBD1 | TRBV5-1 | once | CASSLTGGTGSPLHF | TGCGCCAGCAGCTTAACAGGGGGCACCGGTTCACCCCTCCACTTT
TRBJ1-5 | 15 | TRBD1 | TRBV11-2 | . | CASSVGQVSNQPQHF | TGTGCCAGCAGCGTCGGACAGGTTAGCAATCAGCCCCAGCATTTT
TRBJ1-5 | 13 | TRBD1 | TRBV30 | few | CACGGTGHQPQHF | TGTGCCTGTGGTGGGACAGGGCACCAGCCCCAGCATTTT
TRBJ2-1 | 15 | TRBD2 | TRBV24-1 | . | CATSDLTSGGHEQFF | TGTGCCACCAGTGATTTGACTAGCGGGGGGCATGAGCAGTTCTTC
TRBJ2-1 | 15 | TRBD2 | TRBV7-9 | . | CASSLVPGLDNEQFF | TGTGCCAGCAGCCTAGTCCCGGGACTAGACAATGAGCAGTTCTTC
TRBJ1-3 | 14 | . | TRBV2 | . | CASSAGGTGNTIYF | TGTGCCAGCAGTGCGGGGGGAACTGGAAACACCATATATTTT
TRBJ2-2 | 16 | TRBD1 | TRBV27 | . | CASSLGTGVHTGELFF | TGTGCCAGCAGTTTAGGGACAGGGGTACACACCGGGGAGCTGTTTTTT
TRBJ1-3 | 15 | . | TRBV5-1 | . | CASSSTGLTGNTIYF | TGCGCCAGCAGCTCGACGGGACTAACGGGAAACACCATATATTTT
TRBJ2-1 | 14 | . | TRBV3-1/TRBV3-2 | . | CASSHGRENNEQFF | TGTGCCAGCAGCCACGGACGGGAGAACAATGAGCAGTTCTTC
TRBJ1-3 | 15 | . | TRBV7-9 | . | CASSLGGPPGNTIYF | TGTGCCAGCAGCTTAGGTGGGCCCCCGGGAAACACCATATATTTT
TRBJ1-6 | 17 | . | TRBV15 | . | CATSRDRVNSYNSPLHF | TGTGCCACCAGCAGAGATCGGGTCAACTCCTATAATTCACCCCTCCACTTT
TRBJ2-5 | 14 | TRBD2 | TRBV5-8 | . | CASSYLGTSETQYF | TGTGCCAGCAGCTACCTCGGGACTAGCGAGACCCAGTACTTC
TRBJ1-1 | 13 | . | TRBV4-2 | . | CASSPQANTEAFF | TGTGCCAGCAGCCCCCAGGCAAACACTGAAGCTTTCTTT
TRBJ1-4 | 15 | . | TRBV27 | few | CASRTISGTNEKLFF | TGTGCCAGCAGGACTATCTCGGGAACTAATGAAAAACTGTTTTTT
TRBJ1-2 | 13 | . | TRBV28 | . | CASSSELNYGYTF | TGTGCCAGCAGTTCGGAGCTAAACTATGGCTACACCTTC
TRBJ1-1 | 14 | . | TRBV18 | . | CASSQAAGNTEAFF | TGTGCCAGCTCCCAAGCGGCAGGGAACACTGAAGCTTTCTTT
TRBJ1-1 | 15 | . | TRBV5-1 | . | CASSLGAGGSTEAFF | TGCGCCAGCAGCTTGGGGGCCGGGGGGAGCACTGAAGCTTTCTTT
TRBJ2-7 | 11 | . | TRBV29-1 | . | CSASSSYEQYF | TGCAGCGCATCGAGCTCCTACGAGCAGTACTTC
TRBJ2-3 | 17 | TRBD2 | TRBV3-1/TRBV3-2 | . | CASSQGPLRGASDTQYF | TGTGCCAGCAGCCAAGGTCCCTTGCGGGGGGCTTCAGATACGCAGTATTTT
TRBJ2-2 | 13 | . | TRBV6-5 | . | CASRGGVTGELFF | TGTGCCAGCAGAGGGGGGGTAACCGGGGAGCTGTTTTTT
TRBJ1-5 | 17 | TRBD1 | TRBV2 | . | CASMRSARGLTEQPQHF | TGTGCCAGCATGAGGTCGGCCAGGGGGCTTACGGAACAGCCCCAGCATTTT
TRBJ2-3 | 13 | . | TRBV28 | . | CASSFNGADTQYF | TGTGCCAGCAGTTTCAACGGGGCAGATACGCAGTATTTT
TRBJ1-5 | 15 | TRBD1 | TRBV19 | . | CASRTGRSGNQPQHF | TGTGCCAGTAGGACAGGGAGATCGGGCAATCAGCCCCAGCATTTT